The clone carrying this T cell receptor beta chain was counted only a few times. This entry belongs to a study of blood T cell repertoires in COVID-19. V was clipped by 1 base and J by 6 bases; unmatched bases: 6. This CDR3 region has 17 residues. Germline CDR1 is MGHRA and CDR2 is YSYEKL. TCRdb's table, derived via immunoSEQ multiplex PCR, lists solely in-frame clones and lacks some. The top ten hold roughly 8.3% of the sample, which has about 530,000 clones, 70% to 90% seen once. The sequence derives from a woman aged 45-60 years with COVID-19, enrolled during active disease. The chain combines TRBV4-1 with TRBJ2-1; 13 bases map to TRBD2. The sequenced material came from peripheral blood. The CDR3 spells CASSQVTSGGAFNEQFF. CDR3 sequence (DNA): TGCGCCAGCAGCCAAGTAACTAGCGGGGGGGCCTTCAATGAGCAGTTCTTC.